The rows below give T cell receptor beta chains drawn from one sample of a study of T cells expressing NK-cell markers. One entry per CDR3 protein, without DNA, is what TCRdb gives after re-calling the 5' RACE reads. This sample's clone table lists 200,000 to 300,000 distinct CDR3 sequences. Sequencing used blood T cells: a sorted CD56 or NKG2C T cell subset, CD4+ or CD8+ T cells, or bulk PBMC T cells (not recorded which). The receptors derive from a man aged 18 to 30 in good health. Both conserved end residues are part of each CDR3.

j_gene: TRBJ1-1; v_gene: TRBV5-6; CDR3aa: CASSFGNTEAFF
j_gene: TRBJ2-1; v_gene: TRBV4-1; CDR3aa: CASSQVISTGLAGHEQFF
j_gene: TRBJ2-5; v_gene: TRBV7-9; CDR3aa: CASSSGTRPGLQETQYF
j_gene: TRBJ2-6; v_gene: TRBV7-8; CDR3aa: CASSPRTGDLSGANVLTF
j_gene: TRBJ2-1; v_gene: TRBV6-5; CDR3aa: CASSYQDREYNEQFF
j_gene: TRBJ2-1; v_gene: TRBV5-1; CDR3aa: CASSLAQGLNEQFF
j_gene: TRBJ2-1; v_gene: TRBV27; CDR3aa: CASQESYRSHDEQFF
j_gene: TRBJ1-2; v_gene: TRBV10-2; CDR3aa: CASSESPDRASYGYTF
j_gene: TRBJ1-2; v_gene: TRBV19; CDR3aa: CATRTGYGYTF
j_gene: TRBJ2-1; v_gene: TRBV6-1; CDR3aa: CASSGEGRSYNEQFF
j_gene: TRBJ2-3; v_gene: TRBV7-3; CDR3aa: CASSPQVGTDTQYF
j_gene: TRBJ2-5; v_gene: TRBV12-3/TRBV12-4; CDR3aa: CASNRGIPLQETQYF
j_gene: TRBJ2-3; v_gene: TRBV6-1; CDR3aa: CASSRDRGGTDTQYF
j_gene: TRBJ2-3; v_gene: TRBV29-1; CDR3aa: CSVAIFGTDTQYF
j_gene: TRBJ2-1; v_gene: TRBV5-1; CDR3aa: CASSLSGRRDNEQFF
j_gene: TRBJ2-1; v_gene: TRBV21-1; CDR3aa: CASSLDRVEQFF
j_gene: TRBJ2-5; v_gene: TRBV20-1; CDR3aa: CSARASWGRGEAQYF
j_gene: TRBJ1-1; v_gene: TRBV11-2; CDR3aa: CASSLFGTNTEVFF